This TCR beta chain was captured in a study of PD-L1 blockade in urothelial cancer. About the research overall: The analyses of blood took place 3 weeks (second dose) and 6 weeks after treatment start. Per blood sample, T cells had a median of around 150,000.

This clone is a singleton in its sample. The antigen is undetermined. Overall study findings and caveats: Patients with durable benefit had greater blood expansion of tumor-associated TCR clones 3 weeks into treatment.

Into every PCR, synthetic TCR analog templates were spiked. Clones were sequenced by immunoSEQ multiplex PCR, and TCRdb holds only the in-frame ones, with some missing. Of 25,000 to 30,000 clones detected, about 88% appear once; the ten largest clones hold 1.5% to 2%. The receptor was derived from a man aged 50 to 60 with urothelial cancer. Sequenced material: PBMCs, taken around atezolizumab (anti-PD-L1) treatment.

The CDR3 nucleotides read TGTGCCAGCAGCGACTCGGACAGGGAGGGTCAGCCCCAGCATTTT. Its protein is CASSDSDREGQPQHF. The V gene is TRBV7-9, the J gene TRBJ1-5; TRBD1 agrees at 8 bases. With 5 bases clipped from V and 6 bases from J, the junction kept 9 bases outside the gene matches. CDR3 length equals 15 residues. The V gene's germline CDR1 is SEHNR and CDR2 FQNEAQ (reference sequence).